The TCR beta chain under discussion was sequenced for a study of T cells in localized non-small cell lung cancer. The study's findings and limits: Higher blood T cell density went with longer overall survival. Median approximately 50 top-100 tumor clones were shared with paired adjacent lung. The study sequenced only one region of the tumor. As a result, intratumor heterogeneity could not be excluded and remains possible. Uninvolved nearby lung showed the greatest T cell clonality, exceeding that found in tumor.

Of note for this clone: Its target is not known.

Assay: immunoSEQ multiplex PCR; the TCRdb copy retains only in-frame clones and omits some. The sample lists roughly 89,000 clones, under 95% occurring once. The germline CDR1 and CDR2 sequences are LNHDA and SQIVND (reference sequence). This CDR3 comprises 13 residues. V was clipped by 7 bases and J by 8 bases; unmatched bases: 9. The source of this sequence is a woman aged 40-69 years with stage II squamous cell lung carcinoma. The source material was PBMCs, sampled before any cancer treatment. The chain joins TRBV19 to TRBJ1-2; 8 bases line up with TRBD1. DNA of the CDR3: TGTGCCAGTACGGACGGACAGGGATCCGGCTACACCTTC. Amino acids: CASTDGQGSGYTF.